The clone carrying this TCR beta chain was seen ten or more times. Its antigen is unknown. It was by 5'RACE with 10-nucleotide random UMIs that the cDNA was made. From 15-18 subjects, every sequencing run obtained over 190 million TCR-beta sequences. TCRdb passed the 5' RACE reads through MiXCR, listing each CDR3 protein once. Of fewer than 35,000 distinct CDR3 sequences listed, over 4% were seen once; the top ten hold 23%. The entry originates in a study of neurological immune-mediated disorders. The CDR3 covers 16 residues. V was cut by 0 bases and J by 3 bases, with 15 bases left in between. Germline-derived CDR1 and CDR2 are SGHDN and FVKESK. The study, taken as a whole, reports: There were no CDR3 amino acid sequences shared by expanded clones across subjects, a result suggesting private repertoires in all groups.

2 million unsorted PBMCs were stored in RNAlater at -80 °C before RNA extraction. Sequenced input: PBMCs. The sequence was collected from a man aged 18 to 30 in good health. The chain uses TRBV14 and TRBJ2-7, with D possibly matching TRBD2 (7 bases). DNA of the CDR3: TGTGCCAGCAGCCAAGATGAAGGGGGGGGCCACTACGAGCAGTACTTC. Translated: CASSQDEGGGHYEQYF.